This TCR beta chain was profiled in a study of blood T cell repertoires in COVID-19. Study context: Researchers got acute and convalescent COVID-19 samples from the United States, Italy and Spain. The cDNA or gDNA used as material had been derived from T cells, B-cell-depleted T cells, or PBMCs.

Authors' data handling: Estimation of nucleated cell counts was performed using reference gene primer amplification. Some clones are missing from TCRdb's copy, which holds only in-frame ones; the method was immunoSEQ multiplex PCR. V, J and clone size reflect that table, while D and trimming were determined from the DNA. The sample has about 480,000 clones, roughly nine tenths seen once. The CDR3 spans 13 residues. Seattle patients were enrolled while actively infected and followed longitudinally. Sample: peripheral blood. The origin of this receptor is a woman in her fifties or sixties with COVID-19, enrolled during active disease. The V and J genes are TRBV7-5 and TRBJ1-5; the tabulated D call, TRBD1, remains unverified against the DNA. TRBV7-5 is designated a pseudogene. CDR3 DNA sequence: TGTGCCAGCAGCTTTAAGGGGAATCAGCCCCAGCATTTT. This translates into CASSFKGNQPQHF.